Listed here are 32 T cell receptor beta chains from one sample, sequenced in a study of cytomegalovirus exposure and HLA in healthy donors (dated by TCRdb to 2017 to 2019). The library was built by means of the immunoSEQ multiplex PCR assay. For the multiplex PCR, a mixture combining 60 forward primers for TCR Vbeta segments and 13 reverse primers for TCR Jbeta segments was used. Here the immuneACCESS table is served through TCRdb, limited to in-frame sequences with V and J called. Missing clones are a known gap in these copies; in checked studies unresolved V genes cover under half, and the rest lacks a known reason. The table for this sample lists tens of thousands of clones. The biggest ten clones account for approximately 4.5% of the sample. The sample taken for sequencing was PBMCs. These receptors all come from a woman aged 35 to 49 in good health and CMV-seropositive.

The rearrangement links TRBV6-5 to TRBJ1-5; TRBD1 matches 8 bases. V gave up 6 bases and J gave up 0 bases; unmatched junction bases: 4. CDR1 is MNHEY, CDR2 SVGAGI, per germline. The CDR3 runs to 15 residues. Here the CDR3 reads CASRTGQDSNQPQHF. The CDR3 nucleotides are TGTGCCAGCAGGACGGGACAGGATAGCAATCAGCCCCAGCATTTT.

The chain carries TRBV5-4 and TRBJ1-6; weak D call: TRBD1 (6 bases). CDR1 and CDR2 (germline): SGHNT, YYREEE (reference sequence). This CDR3 is 14 amino acids long. Trimming took 3 bases from V and 7 from J, leaving 11 bases between them. The CDR3 loop is CASSSDRPNSPLHF. CDR3 coding DNA: TGTGCCAGCAGCTCAGACAGGCCCAATTCACCCCTCCACTTT.

This sequence joins TRBV11-2 and TRBJ2-7, with TRBD2 as a possible D gene (6 bases). V dropped 4 bases and J dropped 0 bases, with 22 bases sitting between them. Germline CDR1 and CDR2: SGHAT and FQNNGV. This CDR3 has 18 residues. The CDR3 region is CASSSTFFAGKSSYEQYF. The CDR3 DNA follows: TGTGCCAGCAGCTCTACGTTCTTTGCGGGAAAGAGCTCCTACGAGCAGTACTTC.

This chain uses TRBV13 with TRBJ1-1; possible D gene TRBD1, 6 bases. The CDR3 covers 15 residues. V lost 2 bases, J lost 11 bases, and 21 bases lay in between. Germline CDR1 is PRHDT and CDR2 is FYEKMQ (reference sequence). CDR3 protein: CASSLSRTPRGSAFF. DNA for the CDR3: TGTGCCAGCAGCTTATCCCGAACCCCCAGGGGCTCGGCTTTCTTT.

V gene TRBV2 combines with J gene TRBJ1-1; D uncertain. Trimming removed 2 bases from V and 5 bases from J, with 9 bases in between. In germline, CDR1 is SNHLY, CDR2 FYNNEI. This CDR3 has 13 residues. Here the CDR3 DNA reads TGTGCCAGCAGTGAAAGGGAGGGAACTGAAGCTTTCTTT. It codes for CASSEREGTEAFF.

The chain is built from TRBV29-1 and TRBJ1-1; no reliable D call. The germline V gene has CDR1 SQVTM and CDR2 ANQGSEA. V was cut by 4 bases and J by 6 bases, with 12 bases left in between. This CDR3 is built from 12 residues. This CDR3 is CSVGSQAPEAFF. The CDR3 DNA sequence: TGCAGCGTTGGCTCGCAGGCGCCTGAAGCTTTCTTT. The full variable domain, completed using reference TRBV29-1 and TRBJ1-1, is SAVISQKPSRDICQRGTSLTIQCQVDSQVTMMFWYRQQPGQSLTLIATANQGSEATYESGFVIDKFPISRPNLTFSTLTVSNMSPEDSSIYLCSVGSQAPEAFFGQGTRLTVV.

The V gene is TRBV29-1, the J gene TRBJ1-2, with no clear D. CDR1 is SQVTM, CDR2 ANQGSEA, per germline. Trimming pared 6 bases from V and 5 bases from J, leaving 13 bases between. The CDR3 length is 12 residues. The CDR3 nucleotides read TGCAGCGTCCCCCGGGAAGGGTATGGCTACACCTTC. It is translated as CSVPREGYGYTF.

The rearrangement joins TRBV18 to TRBJ1-2, with a weak D call TRBD1 (5 bases). V was trimmed by 3 bases and J by 4 bases, leaving 18 bases between them. Per germline, CDR1 KGHSH and CDR2 LQKENI. The CDR3 is 16 residues long. CDR3 loop: CASSPVRSGGVYGYTF. Written as DNA, the CDR3 is TGTGCCAGCTCACCCGTCCGCAGCGGGGGAGTCTATGGCTACACCTTC.

The V and J genes are TRBV5-1 and TRBJ2-1, with 7 bases aligning to TRBD2. Germline V gives CDR1 SGHRS, CDR2 YFSETQ. CDR3 size: 15 residues. Unmatched junction bases numbered 10, after V lost 4 bases and J lost 6 bases. This CDR3 reads CASSPGRGQGNEQFF. DNA of the CDR3: TGCGCCAGCAGCCCGGGGAGGGGCCAGGGCAATGAGCAGTTCTTC.

The V gene is TRBV6-1, the J gene TRBJ1-2, with 8 positions matching TRBD1. The J segment lost 4 bases and the V segment lost 6 bases, leaving 7 bases of the junction unmatched. The germline V gene has CDR1 MNHNS and CDR2 SASEGT. There are 14 residues in the CDR3. The CDR3 region has the DNA TGTGCCAGCAGCCACAGGGGGGAGGGCTATGGCTACACCTTC. This codes for CASSHRGEGYGYTF.

This chain uses TRBV6-1 with TRBJ2-6; 9 bases match TRBD2. The germline CDR1 and CDR2 sequences are MNHNS and SASEGT. CDR3 length equals 18 residues. V shed 4 bases, J shed 0 bases, and the junction held 7 bases outside the gene matches. The DNA for the CDR3 is TGTGCCAGCAGTGCGCGGGGGGGTCGTTTCTCTGGGGCCAACGTCCTGACTTTC. This codes for CASSARGGRFSGANVLTF.

The chain employs TRBV10-1 and TRBJ2-7, with D possibly being TRBD2 (6 bases). V lost 0 bases and J 10 bases, leaving 10 bases between the germline ends. Germline V gene lookup returns CDR1 WNHNN and CDR2 SYGVQD (reference sequence). The CDR3 has 12 residues. The CDR3 sequence is CASSESGGTQYF. The CDR3 region has the DNA TGCGCCAGCAGTGAGTCGGGGGGAACTCAGTACTTC.

In DNA, the CDR3 is TGTGCCAGCAGCTTACAGGGACAGAACACCGGGGAGCTGTTTTTT. Protein product: CASSLQGQNTGELFF. This sequence joins TRBV7-3 and TRBJ2-2; maybe TRBD1 (6 bases). The CDR3 sequence is 15 residues long. CDR1 and CDR2 (germline): SGHTA, FQGTGA. The V end was cut by 2 bases, the J end by 1 base, with 8 bases between. The full variable domain, with the rest looked up from reference TRBV7-3 and TRBJ2-2, is GAGVSQTPSNKVTEKGKYVELRCDPISGHTALYWYRQSLGQGPEFLIYFQGTGAADDSGLPNDRFFAVRPEGSVSTLKIQRTERGDSAVYLCASSLQGQNTGELFFGEGSRLTVL.

The V gene is TRBV6-1, the J gene TRBJ2-7; D is unresolved. Germline CDR1 MNHNS, CDR2 SASEGT. This CDR3 comprises 12 residues. The V and J ends lost 3 bases and 2 bases respectively, with 5 bases between them. The chain's CDR3 is CASSELTYEQYF. The CDR3, as DNA: TGTGCCAGCAGTGAGTTAACCTACGAGCAGTACTTC.

The V and J genes are TRBV6-6 and TRBJ1-5, with D uncertain. The germline V gene encodes CDR1 MNHNY and CDR2 SVGAGI (reference sequence). This CDR3 region has 11 residues. Between the trimmed V and J ends, which lost 7 bases and 12 bases, there was a span of 13 bases. CDR3 nucleotide sequence: TGTGCCAGCACCGAAAACCTATTCCAGCATTTT. Residues: CASTENLFQHF.

The V and J genes are TRBV25-1 and TRBJ1-2, with 8 bases lining up with TRBD1. Germline V gene lookup returns CDR1 MGHDK and CDR2 SYGVNS. There are 13 residues in the CDR3. V lost 4 bases, J lost 4 bases, and 2 bases stayed unmatched. The CDR3 loop is CASSGTGIYGYTF. The CDR3 DNA is TGTGCCAGCAGTGGGACAGGGATCTATGGCTACACCTTC.

The chain links TRBV2 to TRBJ1-2, with a possible D match to TRBD1 (6 bases). CDR1 and CDR2 (germline): SNHLY, FYNNEI. V was clipped by 5 bases and J by 3 bases, with 16 bases between them. The CDR3 covers 15 residues. This CDR3 is CASSQNQGRHYGYTF. DNA for the CDR3: TGTGCCAGCAGTCAGAATCAGGGGCGACACTATGGCTACACCTTC.

The rearrangement uses TRBV27 and TRBJ1-1; D perhaps matches TRBD1 (6 bases). Germline CDR1 is MNHEY and CDR2 is SMNVEV (reference sequence). Trimming pared 3 bases from V and 1 base from J, leaving 15 bases between. The CDR3 length is 16 residues. Here the CDR3 reads CASSFIPGGENTEAFF. The CDR3 DNA reads TGTGCCAGCAGTTTCATTCCGGGGGGCGAGAACACTGAAGCTTTCTTT.

V usage is TRBV15 and J usage is TRBJ2-2; TRBD2 aligns across 10 bases. This CDR3 spans 17 amino acids. Germline lookup yields CDR1 LNHNV and CDR2 YYDKDF (reference sequence). With 1 base clipped from V and 2 bases from J, the junction kept 4 bases outside the gene matches. The CDR3 sequence is CATSRGVAGGNTGELFF. In DNA form, the CDR3 reads TGTGCCACCAGCAGAGGAGTAGCGGGAGGCAACACCGGGGAGCTGTTTTTT.

This rearrangement joins TRBV5-1 to TRBJ2-3; TRBD2 might be the D (5 bases). Looked up from germline, CDR1 is SGHRS and CDR2 is YFSETQ. V was cut by 0 bases and J by 2 bases, with 10 bases left in between. The CDR3 runs 15 residues. The chain's CDR3 is CASSLGGPHTDTQYF. CDR3 DNA: TGCGCCAGCAGCTTGGGAGGGCCGCACACAGATACGCAGTATTTT.

The V and J genes are TRBV28 and TRBJ1-2; 8 positions match TRBD1. The V segment lost 4 bases and the J segment 8 bases; nucleotides outside the gene matches: 9. Per germline, CDR1 MDHEN and CDR2 SYDVKM. The CDR3 is 14 residues long. The CDR3 sequence is CASSSQGAVLGYTF. In DNA form, the CDR3 reads TGTGCCAGCAGTTCCCAGGGGGCCGTTTTAGGCTACACCTTC.

The J gene is TRBJ1-1, the V gene TRBV19, with a possible D match to TRBD1 (5 bases). CDR1 and CDR2 (germline): LNHDA, SQIVND (reference sequence). V was clipped by 6 bases and J by 3 bases, with 8 bases between them. CDR3 length: 12 residues. CDR3 sequence: CASRDIYTEAFF. The CDR3 nucleotides read TGTGCCAGTAGGGACATCTACACTGAAGCTTTCTTT. Using reference TRBV19 and TRBJ1-1 for the parts outside the CDR3, the full variable domain is DGGITQSPKYLFRKEGQNVTLSCEQNLNHDAMYWYRQDPGQGLRLIYYSQIVNDFQKGDIAEGYSVSREKKESFPLTVTSAQKNPTAFYLCASRDIYTEAFFGQGTRLTVV.

The gene calls are TRBV27 and TRBJ2-1; 7 nucleotides align to TRBD1. V lost 2 bases and J lost 4; bases outside the gene matches: 5. The CDR3 runs to 15 residues. Germline V lookup: CDR1 MNHEY, CDR2 SMNVEV (reference sequence). The CDR3 here is CASSLEGQIYNEQFF. DNA for the CDR3: TGTGCCAGCAGTTTAGAGGGACAGATTTACAATGAGCAGTTCTTC.

This chain uses TRBV7-8 with TRBJ2-7; D is ambiguous. The germline V gene has CDR1 SGHVS and CDR2 FQNEAQ. V shed 0 bases and J shed 5 bases, with 11 bases lying between them. The CDR3 extends over 14 amino acids. The CDR3 is CASSLARFRNEQYF. The CDR3 DNA reads TGTGCCAGCAGCTTAGCGAGGTTTAGAAACGAGCAGTACTTC.

The CDR3 loop is CASIVLAGGSNEQFF. The CDR3 DNA reads TGTGCCAGCATCGTACTAGCGGGAGGGTCCAATGAGCAGTTCTTC. The J gene is TRBJ2-1, the V gene TRBV2; 13 nucleotides match TRBD2. The CDR3 sequence is 15 residues long. Trimming took 7 bases from V and 6 from J; bases not matched to a gene: 6. Germline CDR1 is SNHLY and CDR2 is FYNNEI.

The chain has TRBV4-2 and TRBJ2-3, with TRBD2 matching 7 bases. V lost 1 base, J lost 5 bases, and 9 bases stayed unmatched. CDR3 size: 16 residues. CDR1 and CDR2 from the germline V gene are LGHNA and YNFKEQ. This CDR3 reads CASSQVSQAGVDTQYF. Written as DNA, the CDR3 is TGTGCCAGCAGCCAAGTCAGCCAGGCGGGAGTAGATACGCAGTATTTT.

The chain carries TRBV5-1 and TRBJ1-1; 7 nucleotides match TRBD1. The germline V gene has CDR1 SGHRS and CDR2 YFSETQ. J gave up 4 bases and V 4 bases, and 13 bases lay outside the gene matches. CDR3 length: 16 residues. As DNA, the CDR3 is TGCGCCAGCAGCCCGGGGGTGTCAGGGGGGTCCACTGAAGCTTTCTTT. Its translation is CASSPGVSGGSTEAFF.

The chain joins TRBV19 to TRBJ2-6; TRBD2 matches at 10 bases. The CDR3 sequence is 17 residues long. V dropped 7 bases and J dropped 3; count of bases not matched to a gene: 9. Germline lookup yields CDR1 LNHDA and CDR2 SQIVND (reference sequence). The CDR3, as DNA: TGTGCCAGTAACTCACTAGCGGGGTTAAGTGGGGCCAACGTCCTGACTTTC. Its protein is CASNSLAGLSGANVLTF.

V and J are TRBV15 and TRBJ2-5; 9 bases are shared with TRBD2. This CDR3 region has 15 residues. The germline gives CDR1 LNHNV, CDR2 YYDKDF (reference sequence). V dropped 4 bases and J dropped 2; count of bases not matched to a gene: 5. The CDR3 sequence is CATSKAGGLQETQYF. The CDR3 DNA reads as TGTGCCACCAGCAAGGCGGGGGGGTTACAAGAGACCCAGTACTTC.

The V gene is TRBV2, the J gene TRBJ2-3; 9 nucleotides agree with TRBD2. This CDR3 is 14 amino acids long. The junction had 10 bases not matched to a gene; V was cut back by 11 bases and J by 4 bases. Germline CDR1 SNHLY, CDR2 FYNNEI. Here the CDR3 DNA reads TGTGCCTGTGGGGGACTAGCCGGGGCAGATACGCAGTATTTT. Translated, it gives CACGGLAGADTQYF.

The chain employs TRBV6-4 and TRBJ1-2; D is unresolved. There are 12 residues in the CDR3. Germline CDR1 is MRHNA and CDR2 is SNTAGT. Trimming cost V 6 bases and J 7 bases, with 12 bases left between them. CDR3 nucleotides: TGTGCCAGCAGGGGAGGTGTGGGTGGCTACACCTTC. Translating gives CASRGGVGGYTF.

The chain joins TRBV9 to TRBJ2-5, with D perhaps matching TRBD2 (7 bases). V was clipped by 0 bases and J by 9 bases, with 18 bases between them. CDR3 length: 15 amino acids. CDR1 and CDR2 from the germline V gene are SGDLS and YYNGEE. In DNA, the CDR3 is TGTGCCAGCAGCGTAGACGGGGGGCCCGGCCGGGCCCAGTACTTC. It is translated as CASSVDGGPGRAQYF.